The clone carrying this T cell receptor beta chain was seen many times. V was pared by 6 bases and J by 3 bases, with 12 bases between. The CDR3 loop spans 14 amino acids. Germline CDR1 MNHNS, CDR2 SASEGT. The record originates from a study of patients and donors after allogeneic stem cell transplantation. MiXCR, run by TCRdb on the RT-PCR reads, gives a single entry per CDR3 protein. The sample lists about 110,000 distinct CDR3 sequences, 35% seen once, with roughly 30% in the top ten. The rearrangement links TRBV6-1 to TRBJ1-5; no definite D call. The specimen sequenced was blood, either unsorted or a sorted T cell fraction (not recorded which). The clonotype originates from a human donor who was either an allogeneic HSCT recipient or a stem cell or donor lymphocyte infusion donor (not recorded which). It is not recorded whose cells these are; they may come from a transplant donor. CDR3 bases: TGTGCCAGCAGCGACCCGGGGTACAATCAGCCCCAGCATTTT. It codes for CASSDPGYNQPQHF.